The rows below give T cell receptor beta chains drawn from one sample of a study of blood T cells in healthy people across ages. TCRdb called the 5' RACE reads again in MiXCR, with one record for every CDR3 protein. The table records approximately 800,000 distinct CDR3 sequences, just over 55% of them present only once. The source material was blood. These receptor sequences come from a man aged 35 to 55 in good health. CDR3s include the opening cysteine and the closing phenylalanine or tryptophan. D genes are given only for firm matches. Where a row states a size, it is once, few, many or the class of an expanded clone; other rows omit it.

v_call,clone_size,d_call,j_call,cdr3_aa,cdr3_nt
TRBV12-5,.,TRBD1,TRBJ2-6,CASGLREGQGASGANVLTF,TGTGCTAGTGGTTTGCGGGAGGGACAGGGGGCCTCTGGGGCCAACGTCCTGACTTTC
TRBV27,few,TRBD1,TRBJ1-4,CASSLGIRDSEKLFF,TGTGCCAGCAGTTTGGGAATCCGGGACAGTGAAAAACTGTTTTTT
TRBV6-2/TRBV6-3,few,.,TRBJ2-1,CASPAEGVNEQFF,TGTGCCAGCCCCGCAGAAGGTGTGAATGAGCAGTTCTTC
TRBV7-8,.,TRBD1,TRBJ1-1,CASSRQGDTEAFF,TGTGCCAGCAGCCGTCAGGGGGACACTGAAGCTTTCTTT
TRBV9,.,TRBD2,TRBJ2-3,CASSVEALAGTSYTQYF,TGTGCCAGCAGCGTAGAGGCCCTAGCGGGAACCTCCTATACGCAGTATTTT
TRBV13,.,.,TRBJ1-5,CASSRKYSNQPQHF,TGTGCCAGCAGCCGAAAGTATAGCAATCAGCCCCAGCATTTT
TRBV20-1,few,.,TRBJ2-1,CSARVSRTYNEQFF,TGCAGTGCTCGAGTCTCTCGCACCTACAATGAGCAGTTCTTC
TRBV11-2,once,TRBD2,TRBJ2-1,CASSLTLAGGSYNEQFF,TGTGCCAGCAGCTTGACGCTAGCGGGGGGCTCCTACAATGAGCAGTTCTTC
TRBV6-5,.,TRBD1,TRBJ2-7,CASSPQGTGVYEQYF,TGTGCCAGCAGCCCACAAGGGACAGGGGTCTACGAGCAGTACTTC
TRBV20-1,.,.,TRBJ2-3,CSARSSRDPTDTQYF,TGCAGTGCTCGGAGTTCACGGGACCCCACAGATACGCAGTATTTT
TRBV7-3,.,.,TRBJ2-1,CASREVVALRGEQFF,TGTGCCAGCAGGGAGGTGGTCGCCCTTCGGGGTGAGCAGTTCTTC
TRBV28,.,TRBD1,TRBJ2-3,CASSARGQDGTDTQYF,TGTGCCAGCAGTGCCAGGGGGCAGGACGGCACAGATACGCAGTATTTT
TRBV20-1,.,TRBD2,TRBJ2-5,CSVPGLAGGSNEQYF,TGCAGTGTCCCGGGACTAGCGGGGGGATCCAATGAGCAGTACTTC
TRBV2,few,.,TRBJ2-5,CASRTTRAPRGETQYF,TGTGCCAGTAGGACGACGCGGGCCCCCCGAGGGGAGACCCAGTACTTC
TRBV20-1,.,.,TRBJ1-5,CSVGKGQNQPQHF,TGCAGTGTTGGGAAGGGCCAAAATCAGCCCCAGCATTTT
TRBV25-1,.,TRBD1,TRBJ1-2,CASSRQGTYGYTF,TGTGCCAGCAGTAGACAGGGCACGTATGGCTACACCTTC
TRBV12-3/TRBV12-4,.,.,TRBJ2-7,CASSPVVRGSGYEQYF,TGTGCCAGCAGTCCGGTAGTCCGGGGAAGTGGCTACGAGCAGTACTTC
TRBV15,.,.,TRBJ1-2,CATRRGLRGYTF,TGTGCCACCAGGCGAGGGCTCCGAGGCTACACCTTC
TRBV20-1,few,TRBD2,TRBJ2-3,CSAESGTSGNTDTQYF,TGCAGTGCCGAATCCGGGACTAGCGGGAATACAGATACGCAGTATTTT
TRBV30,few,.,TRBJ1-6,CAWTKRGGNSPLHF,TGTGCCTGGACCAAACGCGGTGGAAATTCACCCCTCCACTTT
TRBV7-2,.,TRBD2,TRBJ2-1,CASSLTSGGHNEQFF,TGTGCCAGCAGCTTAACTAGCGGAGGACACAATGAGCAGTTCTTC
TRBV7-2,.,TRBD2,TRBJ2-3,CASNFTGGRNTDTQYF,TGTGCCAGCAACTTTACGGGCGGGAGAAACACAGATACGCAGTATTTT
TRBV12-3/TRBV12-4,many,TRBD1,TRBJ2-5,CASSTTGGRETQYF,TGTGCCAGCAGCACGACAGGGGGCCGTGAGACCCAGTACTTC
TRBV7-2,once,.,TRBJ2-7,CASSLLMGAHEQYF,TGTGCCAGCAGCTTGCTCATGGGGGCCCACGAGCAGTACTTC
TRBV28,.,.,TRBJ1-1,CASSLSTGGAFF,TGTGCCAGCAGTTTGTCCACGGGGGGAGCTTTCTTT
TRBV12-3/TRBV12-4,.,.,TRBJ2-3,CASSLSFAGYRPDVQYF,TGTGCCAGCAGTTTGTCTTTTGCGGGTTACAGACCAGATGTGCAGTATTTC
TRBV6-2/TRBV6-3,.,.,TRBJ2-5,CASSPWLNNEQYF,TGTGCCAGCAGCCCTTGGCTAAACAATGAGCAGTACTTC
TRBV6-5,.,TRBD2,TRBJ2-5,CASRYWTSGGQETQYF,TGTGCCAGCAGGTACTGGACTAGCGGGGGGCAAGAGACCCAGTACTTC
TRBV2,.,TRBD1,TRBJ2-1,CASTRQGGDEQFF,TGTGCCAGCACTCGACAGGGGGGGGATGAGCAGTTCTTC
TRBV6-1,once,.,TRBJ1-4,CASRGSGPQDSTNEKLFF,TGTGCCAGCAGGGGGTCAGGTCCTCAGGATTCAACTAATGAAAAACTGTTTTTT
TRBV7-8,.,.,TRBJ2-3,CASSPTGNSPDTQYF,TGTGCCAGCAGCCCCACGGGGAATTCGCCAGATACGCAGTATTTT
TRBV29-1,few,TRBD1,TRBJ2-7,CSVVLSGRPQGAYEQYF,TGCAGCGTTGTCCTTTCGGGCCGACCGCAGGGGGCCTACGAGCAGTACTTC
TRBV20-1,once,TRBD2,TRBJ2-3,CSAQREGTDTQYF,TGCAGTGCGCAGCGGGAGGGTACAGATACGCAGTATTTT
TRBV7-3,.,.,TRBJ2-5,CASSLGKIVGETQYF,TGTGCCAGCAGCTTAGGAAAAATTGTGGGGGAGACCCAGTACTTC
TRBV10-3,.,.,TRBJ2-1,CAISRPNNEQFF,TGTGCCATCAGTCGACCGAACAATGAGCAGTTCTTC
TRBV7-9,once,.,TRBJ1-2,CASSFEGSKAYGYTF,TGTGCCAGCAGCTTCGAGGGCAGCAAGGCCTATGGCTACACCTTC
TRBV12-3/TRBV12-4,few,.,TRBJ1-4,CASSGVAGEKLFF,TGTGCCAGCAGCGGGGTGGCCGGTGAAAAACTGTTTTTT
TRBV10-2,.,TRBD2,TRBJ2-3,CASSAPTSGDRPFTDTQYF,TGCGCCAGCAGTGCCCCCACTAGCGGGGACCGACCGTTCACAGATACGCAGTATTTT
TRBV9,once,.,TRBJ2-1,CASSLGLTGSSYNEQFF,TGTGCCAGCAGCTTGGGCTTGACTGGAAGCTCCTACAATGAGCAGTTCTTC
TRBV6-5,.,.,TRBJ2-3,CASSYSGTPMDTQYF,TGTGCCAGCAGTTACTCCGGGACCCCCATGGATACGCAGTATTTT
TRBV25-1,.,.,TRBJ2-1,CASSEPPGSPTYNEQFF,TGTGCCAGCAGTGAACCTCCCGGCAGTCCGACCTACAATGAGCAGTTCTTC